This T cell receptor (beta chain) emerged from a study of shared clonotypes between healthy human individuals. The material for each subset, its genomic DNA, was split evenly across several immunoSEQ plates. The table came from immunoSEQ multiplex PCR; TCRdb's copy has only in-frame clones and leaves some out. Here the sample spans more than 600,000 clones, around 90% being singletons. General observations from the study: The low donor count limited represented genetic and exposure-history diversity. Of the naive CD4 clonotypes, around 4.8% were shared across a handful of donors.

For this clone: Its antigen is not known.

Positively selected for CCR7, the CD45RO-negative cells used as naive CD8 cells excluded terminally differentiated effector memory CD45RA+ cells. The clonotype comes from a man aged 25-45 years in good health. The sample was naive CD8+ T cells sorted from blood.

The CDR3 DNA reads as TGCGCCAGCAGCCGTCGACAGGGCCACACCGGGGAGCTGTTTTTT. Residues: CASSRRQGHTGELFF. J is TRBJ2-2 and V is TRBV5-1; 7 bases line up with TRBD1. V lost 4 bases to trimming and J lost 3 bases; unmatched junction nucleotides: 6. This CDR3 is 15 amino acids long. In germline, CDR1 is SGHRS, CDR2 YFSETQ.